This TCR beta chain was found in a study of PD-L1 blockade in urothelial cancer (dated by TCRdb to about 2017). Regarding the research as a whole: Therapy was started in the mid-2010s for all patients, and atezolizumab 1,200 mg was administered intravenously every 3 weeks. About nine tenths of the roughly 30 patients were males with bladder-origin urothelial cancer, and about 60% of the roughly 30 reported a prior smoking history. An ECOG performance status of 0 or 1 was recorded for the patients, and 0 to 3 prior chemotherapy regimens had been received by the patients. Blood samples were analyzed 3 weeks after the start of treatment (second dose) and 6 weeks after the start of treatment. Blood samples gave a median of around 140,000 T cells and approximately 85,000 unique TCRs, with a median clonality of roughly 0.08. Somatic, immune and clinical correlates of response to PD-L1 blockade with atezolizumab in urothelial cancer were the focus of an exploratory multi-omic analysis. TCR sequencing covered pretreatment tumor samples and matched, serially collected peripheral blood taken before and after atezolizumab treatment. Progression-free survival longer than 6 months counted as durable clinical benefit, and TCR features were additionally tested against both progression-free and overall survival. In the same patients, whole exome sequencing and RNA sequencing of pretreatment tumors were performed in addition to TCR sequencing. Eight to ten patients achieved durable clinical benefit and 15 to 20 did not. Approximately 30 patients had pretreatment blood TCR-seq, about 25 had at least one posttreatment blood collection, and about 25 had tumor TCR-seq. The research as a whole found: A pretreatment peripheral blood TCR clonality below the median was linked to improved progression-free and overall survival. Patients with durable benefit showed greater expansion of tumor-associated TCR clones in peripheral blood 3 weeks after starting treatment (n = 22, p = 0.022). Because the sample size was small (n of about 27) and many of the analyses were exploratory, the results are meant to be hypothesis-generating.

A word on this clone: Its recognized antigen is unknown. Per-nucleotide qualities are absent, and no much larger clonotype sits a single base away.

Synthetic TCR analog templates were spiked into each PCR so that absolute template abundance could be estimated from read counts. Using the immunoSEQ assay, TCRbeta CDR3 regions were amplified from genomic DNA with bias-controlled V and J gene primers. Sequencing of rearranged TCRbeta segments was performed at approximately 20X coverage. Regarding the original processing steps: Sequencing errors were corrected by clustering, and CDR3s were annotated against IMGT so that V, D and J genes could be assigned. Only productive TCRbeta rearrangements were used in downstream analyses, excluding out-of-frame or stop-codon sequences. To compute clonality, Shannon entropy was normalized by the log of the number of unique productive sequences and then subtracted from one. Fisher's exact test with Benjamini-Hochberg correction, using a cutoff of adjusted p below 0.01, was how clones that differed between time points or between blood and tumor were identified. Held by TCRdb, this immuneACCESS table contains in-frame sequences only and omits some clones. Under half of the omission traces to an unresolved V gene where checked; the cause of the rest is unknown. That table furnishes V, J and clone size, whereas the DNA furnished D and trimming. A total of 86,000 or so clones appear in this sample, about 83% of them only once. The ten largest clones represent roughly 14% of the sample.

The time point label of this sample denotes: pretreatment peripheral blood. The cohort comprised approximately 30 patients with locally advanced or metastatic urothelial carcinoma treated at Memorial Sloan Kettering on a trial protocol. Peripheral blood mononuclear cells were collected pretreatment and during treatment, with between 1 and 8 total time points per patient. The Qiagen DNeasy Blood extraction kit was used to purify genomic DNA from total PBMCs and tumor samples. PBMCs were collected pretreatment and during treatment and were isolated and stored as previously described. The trim is 5 bases for V and 3 bases for J, with a gap of 23 bases between the germline ends. The germline V gene (reference sequence) provides CDR1 PRHDT and CDR2 FYEKMQ. Including the terminal cysteine and phenylalanine, the CDR3 comprises 17 residues. Only the CDR3 DNA is retained, 51 bases long and in frame from the first base.

The clonotype was recovered from a man aged 60 to 75 with urothelial cancer. Material: PBMCs, obtained around atezolizumab (anti-PD-L1) treatment. This chain joins TRBV13 to TRBJ2-7; the D gene identity is not certain. The CDR3 reads as follows: CASSARGQRLMSYEQYF. The sequenced DNA is TGTGCCAGCAGCGCGCGAGGTCAGAGATTGATGAGCTACGAGCAGTACTTC.